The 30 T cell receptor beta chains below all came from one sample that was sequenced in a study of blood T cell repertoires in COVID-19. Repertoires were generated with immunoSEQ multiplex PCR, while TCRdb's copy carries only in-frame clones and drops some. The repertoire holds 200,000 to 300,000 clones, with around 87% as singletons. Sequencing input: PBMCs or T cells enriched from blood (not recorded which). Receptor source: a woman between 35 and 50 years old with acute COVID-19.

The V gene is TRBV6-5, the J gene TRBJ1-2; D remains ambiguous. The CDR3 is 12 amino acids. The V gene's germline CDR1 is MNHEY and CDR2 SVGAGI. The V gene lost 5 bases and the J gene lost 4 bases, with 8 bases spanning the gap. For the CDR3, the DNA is TGTGCCAGCAGTACAGATTTCTATGGCTACACCTTC. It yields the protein CASSTDFYGYTF.

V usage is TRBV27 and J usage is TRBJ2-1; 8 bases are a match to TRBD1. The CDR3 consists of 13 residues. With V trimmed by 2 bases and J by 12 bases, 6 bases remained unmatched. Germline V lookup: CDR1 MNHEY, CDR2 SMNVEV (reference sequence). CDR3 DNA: TGTGCCAGCAGTTTAATCCAGGGGGCTGGGCAGTTCTTC. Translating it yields CASSLIQGAGQFF.

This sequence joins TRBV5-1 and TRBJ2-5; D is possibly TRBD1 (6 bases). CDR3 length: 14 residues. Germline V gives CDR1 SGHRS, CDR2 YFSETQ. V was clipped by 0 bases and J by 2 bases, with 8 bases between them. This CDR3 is CASSLADRQETQYF. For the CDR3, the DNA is TGCGCCAGCAGCTTGGCGGACAGACAAGAGACCCAGTACTTC.

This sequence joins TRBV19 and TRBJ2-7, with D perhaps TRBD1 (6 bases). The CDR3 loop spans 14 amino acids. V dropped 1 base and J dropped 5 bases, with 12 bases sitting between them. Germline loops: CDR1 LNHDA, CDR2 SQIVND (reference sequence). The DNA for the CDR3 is TGTGCCAGTAGTATAGGGAACAGGGTGGACGAGCAGTACTTC. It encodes CASSIGNRVDEQYF.

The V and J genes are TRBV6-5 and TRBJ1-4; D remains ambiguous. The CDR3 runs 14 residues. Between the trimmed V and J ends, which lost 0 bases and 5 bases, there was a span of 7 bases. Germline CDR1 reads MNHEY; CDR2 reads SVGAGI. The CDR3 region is CASSYSRENEKLFF. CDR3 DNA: TGTGCCAGCAGTTACTCGAGAGAGAATGAAAAACTGTTTTTT.

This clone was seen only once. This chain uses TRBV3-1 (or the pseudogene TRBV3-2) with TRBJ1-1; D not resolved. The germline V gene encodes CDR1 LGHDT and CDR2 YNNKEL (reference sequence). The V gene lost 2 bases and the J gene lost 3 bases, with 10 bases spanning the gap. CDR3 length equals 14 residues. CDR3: CASSQSGPYTEAFF. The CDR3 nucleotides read TGTGCCAGCAGCCAATCAGGCCCCTACACTGAAGCTTTCTTT.

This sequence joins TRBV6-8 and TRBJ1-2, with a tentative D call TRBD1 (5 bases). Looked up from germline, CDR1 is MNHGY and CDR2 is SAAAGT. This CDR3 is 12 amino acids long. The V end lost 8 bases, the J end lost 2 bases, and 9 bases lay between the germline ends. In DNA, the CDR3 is TGTGCCAGCTGCGACAGCAACTATGGCTACACCTTC. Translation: CASCDSNYGYTF.

DNA for the CDR3: TGTGCCAGCAGCTCGGGACAGTTCACCGGGGAGCTGTTTTTT. Its translation: CASSSGQFTGELFF. This chain joins TRBV7-9 and TRBJ2-2, with TRBD1 matching over 7 bases. The CDR3 extends over 14 amino acids. CDR1 is SEHNR, CDR2 FQNEAQ, per germline (reference sequence). Unmatched junction bases numbered 3, after V lost 4 bases and J lost 4 bases.

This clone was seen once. The CDR3 DNA reads as TGTGCCAGCAGCTCCACATTGGGGGGGGAAGCTTTCTTT. Protein sequence: CASSSTLGGEAFF. This rearrangement joins TRBV7-9 to TRBJ1-1, with D possibly being TRBD1 (5 bases). The CDR3 is made up of 13 amino acids. Germline CDR1 is SEHNR and CDR2 is FQNEAQ (reference sequence). Deletions cut 4 bases from V and 8 bases from J, with 14 bases between.

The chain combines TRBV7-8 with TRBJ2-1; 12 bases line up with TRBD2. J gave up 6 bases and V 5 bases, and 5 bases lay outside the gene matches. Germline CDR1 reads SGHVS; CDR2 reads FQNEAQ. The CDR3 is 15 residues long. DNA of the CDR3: TGTGCCAGCAGCATCAGACTAGCGGGAGCCAATGAGCAGTTCTTC. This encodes CASSIRLAGANEQFF.

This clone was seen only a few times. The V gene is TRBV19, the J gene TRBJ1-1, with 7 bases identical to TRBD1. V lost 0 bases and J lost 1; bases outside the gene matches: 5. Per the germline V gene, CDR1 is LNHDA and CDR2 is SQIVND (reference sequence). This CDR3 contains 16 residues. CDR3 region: CASSIEPGGKNTEAFF. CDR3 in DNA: TGTGCCAGTAGTATAGAGCCAGGGGGAAAGAACACTGAAGCTTTCTTT.

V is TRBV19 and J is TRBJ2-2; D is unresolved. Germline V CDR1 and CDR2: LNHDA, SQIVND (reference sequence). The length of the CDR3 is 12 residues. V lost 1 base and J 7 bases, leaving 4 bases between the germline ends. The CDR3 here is CASSIAGGELFF. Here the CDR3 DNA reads TGTGCCAGTAGTATAGCAGGCGGGGAGCTGTTTTTT.

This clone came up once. The CDR3 is CASSTDSPNEKLFF. In DNA form, the CDR3 reads TGTGCCAGCAGTACGGACAGCCCAAATGAAAAACTGTTTTTT. The gene calls are TRBV9 and TRBJ1-4; TRBD1 is a possible D gene (6 bases). V dropped 5 bases and J dropped 5 bases, with 13 bases sitting between them. Germline V lookup: CDR1 SGDLS, CDR2 YYNGEE. CDR3 length: 14 residues.

CDR3: CASSTGQVSYEQYF. CDR3 sequence (DNA): TGTGCCAGCAGCACGGGACAGGTGTCCTACGAGCAGTACTTC. The V call is TRBV9, the J call TRBJ2-7, with 8 bases matching TRBD1. Trimming removed 4 bases from V and 1 base from J; junction bases left unmatched: 4. From germline, CDR1 is SGDLS and CDR2 YYNGEE. The CDR3 consists of 14 residues.

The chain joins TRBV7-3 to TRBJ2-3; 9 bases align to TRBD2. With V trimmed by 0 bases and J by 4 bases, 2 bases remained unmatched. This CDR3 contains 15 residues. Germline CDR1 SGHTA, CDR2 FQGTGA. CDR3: CASSLTGLAADTQYF. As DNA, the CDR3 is TGTGCCAGCAGCTTAACGGGACTAGCTGCAGATACGCAGTATTTT. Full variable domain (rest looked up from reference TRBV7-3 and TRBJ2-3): GAGVSQTPSNKVTEKGKYVELRCDPISGHTALYWYRQSLGQGPEFLIYFQGTGAADDSGLPNDRFFAVRPEGSVSTLKIQRTERGDSAVYLCASSLTGLAADTQYFGPGTRLTVL.

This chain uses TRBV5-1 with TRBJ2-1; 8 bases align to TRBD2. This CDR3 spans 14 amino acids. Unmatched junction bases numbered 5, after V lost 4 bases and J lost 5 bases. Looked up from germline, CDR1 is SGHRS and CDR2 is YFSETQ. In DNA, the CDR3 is TGCGCCAGCAGCAGTCCGACTAGCGACAATGAGCAGTTCTTC. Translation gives CASSSPTSDNEQFF. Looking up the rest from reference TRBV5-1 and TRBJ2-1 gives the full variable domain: KAGVTQTPRYLIKTRGQQVTLSCSPISGHRSVSWYQQTPGQGLQFLFEYFSETQRNKGNFPGRFSGRQFSNSRSEMNVSTLELGDSALYLCASSSPTSDNEQFFGPGTRLTVL.

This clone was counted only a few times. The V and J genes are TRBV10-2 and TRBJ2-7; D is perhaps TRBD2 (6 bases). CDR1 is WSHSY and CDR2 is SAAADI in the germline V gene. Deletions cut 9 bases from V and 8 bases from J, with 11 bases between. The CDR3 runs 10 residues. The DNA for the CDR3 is TGCGCCAGGCGGGGCTTGCAGCAGTACTTC. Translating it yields CARRGLQQYF.

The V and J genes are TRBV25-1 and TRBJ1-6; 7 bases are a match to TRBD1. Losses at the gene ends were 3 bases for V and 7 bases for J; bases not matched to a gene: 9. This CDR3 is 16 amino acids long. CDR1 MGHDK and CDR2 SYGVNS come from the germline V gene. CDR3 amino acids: CASSDFMVRGNSPLHF. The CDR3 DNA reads TGTGCCAGCAGTGACTTTATGGTCAGGGGGAATTCACCCCTCCACTTT.

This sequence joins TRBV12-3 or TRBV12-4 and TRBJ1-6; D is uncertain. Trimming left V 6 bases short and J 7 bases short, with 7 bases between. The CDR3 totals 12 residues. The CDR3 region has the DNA TGTGCCAGCAGGGCGGGGAATTCACCCCTCCACTTT. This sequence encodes CASRAGNSPLHF.

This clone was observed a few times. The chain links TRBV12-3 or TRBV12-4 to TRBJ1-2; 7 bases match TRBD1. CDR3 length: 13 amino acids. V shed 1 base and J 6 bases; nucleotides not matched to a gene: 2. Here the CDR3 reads CASSLGQGNGYTF. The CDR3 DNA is TGTGCCAGCAGTTTAGGACAGGGAAATGGCTACACCTTC.

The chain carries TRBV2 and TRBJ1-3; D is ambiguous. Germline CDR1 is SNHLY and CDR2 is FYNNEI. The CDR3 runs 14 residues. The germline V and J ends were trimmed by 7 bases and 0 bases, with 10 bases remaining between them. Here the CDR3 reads CASTSGTSGNTIYF. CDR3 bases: TGTGCCAGCACTAGCGGCACCTCTGGAAACACCATATATTTT. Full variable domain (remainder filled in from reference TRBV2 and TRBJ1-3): EPEVTQTPSHQVTQMGQEVILRCVPISNHLYFYWYRQILGQKVEFLVSFYNNEISEKSEIFDDQFSVERPDGSNFTLKIRSTKLEDSAMYFCASTSGTSGNTIYFGEGSWLTVV.

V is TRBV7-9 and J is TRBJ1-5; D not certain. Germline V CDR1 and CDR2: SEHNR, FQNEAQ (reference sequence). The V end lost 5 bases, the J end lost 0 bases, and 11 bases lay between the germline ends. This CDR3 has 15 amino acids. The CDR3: CASSLNSNSNQPQHF. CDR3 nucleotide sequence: TGTGCCAGCAGCCTTAACAGCAATAGCAATCAGCCCCAGCATTTT.

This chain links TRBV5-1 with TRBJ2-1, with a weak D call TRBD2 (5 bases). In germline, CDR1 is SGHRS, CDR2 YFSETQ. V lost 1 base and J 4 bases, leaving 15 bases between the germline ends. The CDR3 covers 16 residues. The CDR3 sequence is CASSLNEAGGYNEQFF. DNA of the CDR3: TGCGCCAGCAGCTTGAATGAGGCGGGCGGGTACAATGAGCAGTTCTTC.

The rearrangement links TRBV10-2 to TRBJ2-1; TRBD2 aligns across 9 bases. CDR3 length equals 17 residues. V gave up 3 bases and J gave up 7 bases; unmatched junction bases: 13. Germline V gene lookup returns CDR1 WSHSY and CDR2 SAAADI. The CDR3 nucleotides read TGCGCCAGCAGTGATATCAGGTTCGGGACTAGCAGGAATGAGCAGTTCTTC. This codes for CASSDIRFGTSRNEQFF.

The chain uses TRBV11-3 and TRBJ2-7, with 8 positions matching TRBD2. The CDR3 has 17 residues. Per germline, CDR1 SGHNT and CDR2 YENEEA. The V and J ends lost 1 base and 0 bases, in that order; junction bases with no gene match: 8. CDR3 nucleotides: TGTGCCAGCAGCTTAGGTTCTAGCGGGTCCGCCTCCTACGAGCAGTACTTC. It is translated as CASSLGSSGSASYEQYF. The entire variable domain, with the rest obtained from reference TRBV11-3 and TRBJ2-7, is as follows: EAGVVQSPRYKIIEKKQPVAFWCNPISGHNTLYWYLQNLGQGPELLIRYENEEAVDDSQLPKDRFSAERLKGVDSTLKIQPAELGDSAVYLCASSLGSSGSASYEQYFGPGTRLTVT.

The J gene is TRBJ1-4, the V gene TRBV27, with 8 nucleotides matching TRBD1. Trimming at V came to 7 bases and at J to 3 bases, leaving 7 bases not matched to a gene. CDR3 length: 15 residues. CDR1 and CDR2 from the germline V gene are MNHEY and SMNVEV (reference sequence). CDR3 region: CASKDRGAANEKLFF. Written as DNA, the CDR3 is TGTGCCAGCAAAGACAGGGGTGCAGCTAATGAAAAACTGTTTTTT.

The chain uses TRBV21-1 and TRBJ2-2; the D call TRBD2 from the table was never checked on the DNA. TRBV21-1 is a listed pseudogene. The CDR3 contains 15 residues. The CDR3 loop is CASSKSGRGTGELFF. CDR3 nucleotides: TGTGCCAGCAGCAAAAGTGGGCGGGGCACCGGGGAGCTGTTTTTT.

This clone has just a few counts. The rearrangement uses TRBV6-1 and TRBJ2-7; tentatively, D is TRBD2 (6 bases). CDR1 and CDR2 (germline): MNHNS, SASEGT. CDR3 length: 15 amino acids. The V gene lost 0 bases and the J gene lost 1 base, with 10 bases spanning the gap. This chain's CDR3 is CASSEAALASYEQYF. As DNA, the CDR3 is TGTGCCAGCAGTGAAGCGGCGCTAGCGTCCTACGAGCAGTACTTC.

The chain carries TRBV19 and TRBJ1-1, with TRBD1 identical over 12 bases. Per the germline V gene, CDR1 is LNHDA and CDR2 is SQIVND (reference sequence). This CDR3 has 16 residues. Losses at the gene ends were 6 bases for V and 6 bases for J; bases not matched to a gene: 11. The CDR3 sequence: CASREGTGGFVAEAFF. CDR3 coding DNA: TGTGCCAGTAGAGAGGGGACAGGGGGCTTCGTCGCTGAAGCTTTCTTT.

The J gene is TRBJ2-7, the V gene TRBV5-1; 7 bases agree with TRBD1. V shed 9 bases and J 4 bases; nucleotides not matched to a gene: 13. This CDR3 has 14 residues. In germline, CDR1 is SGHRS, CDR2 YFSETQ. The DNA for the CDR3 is TGCGCCACCCGACCTCCAGACAGGGAATACGAGCAGTACTTC. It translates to CATRPPDREYEQYF.